A single sample is the source of the 27 T cell receptor beta chains below, sequenced in a study of shared clonotypes between healthy human individuals. The repertoire was sequenced with immunoSEQ multiplex PCR; TCRdb's copy has only in-frame clones and lacks some. The sample includes roughly 2.6 million clones, around nine tenths of them seen just once. The specimen was naive CD4+ T cells sorted from blood. Indicated subset: CD45RA+ positively selected. The receptors originated from a man in his late teens or twenties in good health.

The chain uses TRBV5-7 and TRBJ1-1; 9 nucleotides match TRBD1. TRBV5-7 falls under the ORF class, with uncertain function. Losses at the gene ends were 4 bases for V and 5 bases for J; bases not matched to a gene: 15. The CDR3 consists of 17 residues. Here the CDR3 reads CASSLIIGDRVDTEAFF. The CDR3 nucleotides are TGTGCCAGCAGCCTTATAATAGGGGACAGGGTGGATACTGAAGCTTTCTTT.

This sequence joins TRBV2 and TRBJ1-1; no clear D. This CDR3 has 12 residues. The V end was cut by 6 bases, the J end by 2 bases, with 7 bases between. Germline CDR1 SNHLY, CDR2 FYNNEI. The CDR3 sequence: CASREFNTEAFF. CDR3 coding DNA: TGTGCCAGCAGAGAGTTTAACACTGAAGCTTTCTTT.

Only one count was recorded for this clone. The chain has TRBV7-6 and TRBJ2-5, with 9 bases aligning to TRBD1. The CDR3 is made up of 15 amino acids. The germline V gene encodes CDR1 SGHVS and CDR2 FNYEAQ. V lost 5 bases to trimming and J lost 3 bases; unmatched junction nucleotides: 7. The CDR3, as DNA: TGTGCCAGCAGCCGGGGGACAGGGCTGAAAGAGACCCAGTACTTC. It translates to CASSRGTGLKETQYF.

This clone was recorded only once. The chain recombines TRBV5-1 with TRBJ1-2; TRBD1 agrees at 10 bases. The germline gives CDR1 SGHRS, CDR2 YFSETQ. V lost 4 bases to trimming and J lost 6 bases; unmatched junction nucleotides: 6. This CDR3 has 14 amino acids. As DNA, the CDR3 is TGCGCCAGCAGCGCAGGACAGGGGGTGCATGGCTACACCTTC. Translation gives CASSAGQGVHGYTF.

The CDR3 spells CASSGGGAIEQFF. The DNA for the CDR3 is TGTGCCAGCAGTGGCGGGGGGGCCATTGAGCAGTTCTTC. This chain connects TRBV6-1 to TRBJ2-1; 9 bases fit TRBD2. The CDR3 covers 13 residues. Germline CDR1 and CDR2: MNHNS and SASEGT. Trimming removed 4 bases from V and 9 bases from J; junction bases left unmatched: 4.

A word on this clone: Distinct nucleotide sequences in the sample also encode this CDR3. The J gene is TRBJ2-1, the V gene TRBV5-1; 7 bases are shared with TRBD2. The V and J ends lost 0 bases and 3 bases, in that order; junction bases with no gene match: 3. The length of the CDR3 is 15 residues. Germline CDR1 is SGHRS and CDR2 is YFSETQ. The CDR3 spells CASSLELASYNEQFF. The CDR3 DNA reads TGCGCCAGCAGCTTGGAACTAGCGAGCTACAATGAGCAGTTCTTC.

This clone came up once. V and J are TRBV15 and TRBJ2-2; D possibly matches TRBD1 or TRBD2 (6 bases each). CDR3 length equals 17 residues. V lost 1 base to trimming and J lost 0 bases, with 12 bases between them. Germline CDR1 LNHNV, CDR2 YYDKDF (reference sequence). The CDR3 spells CATSRGTGTPNTGELFF. The CDR3 DNA follows: TGTGCCACCAGCAGAGGTACAGGGACTCCGAACACCGGGGAGCTGTTTTTT. The full variable domain, completed using reference TRBV15 and TRBJ2-2, is DAMVIQNPRYQVTQFGKPVTLSCSQTLNHNVMYWYQQKSSQAPKLLFHYYDKDFNNEADTPDNFQSRRPNTSFCFLDIRSPGLGDTAMYLCATSRGTGTPNTGELFFGEGSRLTVL.

V and J are TRBV28 and TRBJ1-5, with a tentative D call TRBD1 (5 bases). The germline V and J ends were trimmed by 5 bases and 2 bases, with 19 bases remaining between them. CDR1 MDHEN and CDR2 SYDVKM come from the germline V gene. The CDR3 runs to 17 residues. CDR3 amino acids: CASSRNRTPGGNQPQHF. CDR3 in DNA: TGTGCCAGCAGTAGAAACAGGACGCCTGGCGGCAATCAGCCCCAGCATTTT.

The V call is TRBV28, the J call TRBJ1-5, with TRBD1 matching 8 bases. CDR1 and CDR2 (germline): MDHEN, SYDVKM. The CDR3 runs to 17 residues. The ends lost 6 bases at V and 1 base at J; junction bases unmatched: 11. For the CDR3, the DNA is TGTGCCAGCAGCCCTATACGACAGGGGATAAGCAATCAGCCCCAGCATTTT. This encodes CASSPIRQGISNQPQHF.

The chain recombines TRBV7-9 with TRBJ2-7; TRBD2 matches 10 bases. CDR1 and CDR2 (germline): SEHNR, FQNEAQ (reference sequence). V lost 5 bases and J lost 3; bases outside the gene matches: 10. The CDR3 is 16 residues long. The CDR3 here is CASSRWEGLAFYEQYF. The CDR3 nucleotides are TGTGCCAGCAGCAGATGGGAGGGACTAGCGTTCTACGAGCAGTACTTC.

The chain is built from TRBV27 and TRBJ2-7; tentative D call: TRBD1 (7 bases). This CDR3 is built from 15 residues. Germline V gene sequence: CDR1 MNHEY, CDR2 SMNVEV (reference sequence). With 5 bases removed from V and 9 bases from J, the gap between germline ends came to 23 bases. In DNA, the CDR3 is TGTGCCAGCAGTCCCTCCAGGGGGGCCCTAGGTGCGCAGTACTTC. It is translated as CASSPSRGALGAQYF.

The V and J genes are TRBV18 and TRBJ2-5, with a weak D call TRBD2 (6 bases). CDR1 is KGHSH and CDR2 is LQKENI in the germline V gene. V was trimmed by 3 bases and J by 3 bases, leaving 11 bases between them. The CDR3 extends over 14 amino acids. In DNA form, the CDR3 reads TGTGCCAGCTCACCTCAGGGCGGGGAAGAGACCCAGTACTTC. As protein: CASSPQGGEETQYF.

This clone was detected once. This chain uses TRBV7-2 with TRBJ1-1; D gene ambiguous. CDR1 and CDR2 from the germline V gene are SGHTA and FQGNSA. The CDR3 covers 14 residues. V was clipped by 2 bases and J by 0 bases, with 7 bases between them. The CDR3 bases are TGTGCCAGCAGCTTATCGGCCATGAACACTGAAGCTTTCTTT. It codes for CASSLSAMNTEAFF.

The V call is TRBV6-1, the J call TRBJ2-5; 10 positions match TRBD2. J lost 1 base, V lost 2 bases, and 7 bases had no gene match. This CDR3 region has 17 residues. CDR1 and CDR2 from the germline V gene are MNHNS and SASEGT. The CDR3 reads CASSEKRTSGFQETQYF. CDR3 in DNA: TGTGCCAGCAGTGAAAAGAGGACTAGCGGTTTCCAAGAGACCCAGTACTTC.

The chain employs TRBV11-2 and TRBJ2-1, with 8 bases matching TRBD2. V was pared by 3 bases and J by 7 bases, with 5 bases of the junction left unmatched. The CDR3 spans 14 residues. In germline, CDR1 is SGHAT, CDR2 FQNNGV. CDR3 in amino acids: CASSFSGVLNEQFF. The DNA of the CDR3 is TGTGCCAGCAGCTTTAGCGGGGTTTTGAATGAGCAGTTCTTC.

This clone appeared once. V usage is TRBV6-1 and J usage is TRBJ2-7, with a tentative D call TRBD1 (6 bases). Trimming left V 4 bases short and J 6 bases short, with 7 bases between. This CDR3 comprises 11 residues. CDR1 and CDR2 (germline): MNHNS, SASEGT. This chain's CDR3 is CASSGDIEQYF. The CDR3 DNA is TGTGCCAGCAGTGGGGACATCGAGCAGTACTTC.

The chain combines TRBV6-6 with TRBJ2-5, with 8 bases identical to TRBD2. After removal of 5 bases from V and 1 base from J, the junction contained 9 bases not matched to a gene. The CDR3 is 16 residues long. The germline V gene has CDR1 MNHNY and CDR2 SVGAGI (reference sequence). The CDR3 spells CASSPLGGGTQETQYF. The CDR3 bases are TGTGCCAGCAGTCCCCTGGGCGGGGGGACCCAAGAGACCCAGTACTTC.

The rearrangement links TRBV5-1 to TRBJ2-3, with a tentative D call TRBD2 (5 bases). CDR3 length: 13 residues. The germline gives CDR1 SGHRS, CDR2 YFSETQ. The V and J ends lost 0 bases and 6 bases respectively, with 8 bases between them. CDR3 loop: CASSLALADTQYF. The CDR3 DNA reads as TGCGCCAGCAGCTTGGCGTTAGCGGATACGCAGTATTTT.

This rearrangement joins TRBV4-1 to TRBJ2-2, with D perhaps matching TRBD2 (6 bases). CDR3 length: 15 amino acids. The V end lost 0 bases, the J end lost 4 bases, and 9 bases lay between the germline ends. Germline CDR1 and CDR2: MGHRA and YSYEKL. The chain's CDR3 is CASSQEGLSTGELFF. The CDR3, as DNA: TGCGCCAGCAGCCAAGAGGGACTGTCCACCGGGGAGCTGTTTTTT.

The CDR3 loop reads CASNPRERGTDTQYF. DNA for the CDR3: TGTGCCAGCAACCCTCGGGAGCGAGGCACAGATACGCAGTATTTT. The chain joins TRBV9 to TRBJ2-3; D is possibly TRBD2 (6 bases). The germline CDR1 and CDR2 sequences are SGDLS and YYNGEE. Deletions cut 6 bases from V and 1 base from J, with 15 bases between. CDR3 size: 15 residues.

This chain uses TRBV5-4 with TRBJ1-3; D is undetermined. V gave up 2 bases and J gave up 2 bases, with 8 bases separating them. CDR1 and CDR2 (germline): SGHNT, YYREEE (reference sequence). This CDR3 region has 14 residues. The CDR3: CASSLWGTGNTIYF. The CDR3 DNA follows: TGTGCCAGCAGCTTATGGGGAACTGGAAACACCATATATTTT.

For the CDR3, the DNA is TGTGCCAGCTTCGACAGGACGAACACCGGGGAGCTGTTTTTT. It yields the protein CASFDRTNTGELFF. The chain links TRBV18 to TRBJ2-2; D is perhaps TRBD1 (6 bases). Germline CDR1 and CDR2: KGHSH and LQKENI. The CDR3 is made up of 14 amino acids. V lost 7 bases and J 0 bases, leaving 9 bases between the germline ends.

This chain connects TRBV2 to TRBJ2-2; TRBD2 agrees at 9 bases. This CDR3 comprises 15 residues. V lost 7 bases, J lost 3 bases, and 6 bases stayed unmatched. Germline V lookup: CDR1 SNHLY, CDR2 FYNNEI. CDR3 residues: CASTSSSGDTGELFF. The CDR3 DNA follows: TGTGCCAGCACCTCTTCTAGCGGGGACACCGGGGAGCTGTTTTTT.

V usage is TRBV6-1 and J usage is TRBJ2-1; possibly TRBD2 for D (5 bases). CDR1 and CDR2 from the germline V gene are MNHNS and SASEGT. The CDR3 covers 13 residues. Trimming shortened V by 8 bases and J by 6 bases, and 14 bases separated the two germline ends. The DNA of the CDR3 is TGTGCCAGCCGCTGGACTCCCTCCAATGAGCAGTTCTTC. This translates into CASRWTPSNEQFF.

About this clone: This CDR3 is also generated by other DNA sequences in the sample. The gene calls are TRBV2 and TRBJ2-1; D is unclear. This CDR3 has 13 residues. Deletions cut 3 bases from V and 0 bases from J, with 3 bases between. CDR1 and CDR2 (germline): SNHLY, FYNNEI. The CDR3 sequence is CASSEDSYNEQFF. CDR3 DNA: TGTGCCAGCAGTGAGGACTCCTACAATGAGCAGTTCTTC.

CDR3 region: CASRSPPQFEAFF. DNA of the CDR3: TGTGCCAGTAGATCCCCCCCCCAGTTTGAAGCTTTCTTT. The chain is built from TRBV19 and TRBJ1-1; no clear D. V was trimmed by 6 bases and J by 7 bases, leaving 15 bases between them. CDR3 length equals 13 residues. Germline values: CDR1 LNHDA, CDR2 SQIVND (reference sequence).

The V gene is TRBV6-1, the J gene TRBJ1-5; unclear D gene. The germline gives CDR1 MNHNS, CDR2 SASEGT. V was pared by 4 bases and J by 0 bases, with 7 bases between. The CDR3 contains 14 residues. The CDR3 DNA is TGTGCCAGCAGTGGTTTAGGTAGCAATCAGCCCCAGCATTTT. Translating it yields CASSGLGSNQPQHF.